Following are 15 T cell receptor beta chains from one sample sequenced in a study of T cell clones after liver transplantation. The repertoire was sequenced with immunoSEQ multiplex PCR; TCRdb's copy has only in-frame clones and lacks some. In the table there are some 59,000 clones, 71% of which are singletons. The sample consisted of CD4+ T cells from blood, taken before liver transplant. The receptors originated from a human donor who received a liver transplant.

This clone was seen only once. The chain joins TRBV9 to TRBJ2-1, with TRBD2 matching over 11 bases. The germline V gene encodes CDR1 SGDLS and CDR2 YYNGEE. The ends lost 0 bases at V and 9 bases at J; junction bases unmatched: 5. The CDR3 runs 15 residues. This CDR3 reads CASSVVTSGGSEQFF. CDR3 nucleotides: TGTGCCAGCAGCGTAGTAACTAGCGGGGGTTCTGAGCAGTTCTTC.

The rearrangement uses TRBV28 and TRBJ1-6; 8 bases agree with TRBD1. Trimming at V came to 4 bases and at J to 6 bases, leaving 8 bases not matched to a gene. The germline V gene encodes CDR1 MDHEN and CDR2 SYDVKM. The CDR3 extends over 16 amino acids. This chain's CDR3 is CASSSTGTGLNSPLHF. The CDR3 DNA sequence: TGTGCCAGCAGTTCCACCGGGACAGGTCTTAATTCACCCCTCCACTTT. The full variable domain, its missing parts supplied by reference TRBV28 and TRBJ1-6, is DVKVTQSSRYLVKRTGEKVFLECVQDMDHENMFWYRQDPGLGLRLIYFSYDVKMKEKGDIPEGYSVSREKKERFSLILESASTNQTSMYLCASSSTGTGLNSPLHFGNGTRLTVT.

There are a few counts of this clone. The V call is TRBV28, the J call TRBJ1-1; 11 bases agree with TRBD1. This CDR3 comprises 14 residues. V lost 5 bases to trimming and J lost 10 bases; unmatched junction nucleotides: 9. CDR1 is MDHEN, CDR2 SYDVKM, per germline. The chain's CDR3 is CASSSGGTGGSAFF. As DNA, the CDR3 is TGTGCCAGCAGTAGTGGTGGGACAGGGGGATCAGCTTTCTTT.

This chain connects TRBV15 to TRBJ2-7, with 9 bases lining up with TRBD2. Trimming cost V 0 bases and J 6 bases; bases outside gene matches: 12. CDR1 is LNHNV, CDR2 YYDKDF, per germline (reference sequence). The CDR3 is 17 residues long. The CDR3 DNA sequence: TGTGCCACCAGCAGAGATTTGGTGCGGGGGGGGCCGATCGAGCAGTACTTC. It specifies CATSRDLVRGGPIEQYF. Drawing the rest from reference TRBV15 and TRBJ2-7, the complete variable domain is DAMVIQNPRYQVTQFGKPVTLSCSQTLNHNVMYWYQQKSSQAPKLLFHYYDKDFNNEADTPDNFQSRRPNTSFCFLDIRSPGLGDTAMYLCATSRDLVRGGPIEQYFGPGTRLTVT.

The chain couples TRBV6-1 to TRBJ1-2; D is undetermined. Germline lookup yields CDR1 MNHNS and CDR2 SASEGT. V was trimmed by 1 base and J by 4 bases, leaving 10 bases between them. This CDR3 is built from 14 residues. CDR3 sequence: CASSEGKLLYGYTF. The CDR3 DNA is TGTGCCAGCAGTGAAGGTAAACTGCTCTATGGCTACACCTTC.

The chain uses TRBV29-1 and TRBJ1-2; TRBD1 matches 8 bases. Germline CDR1 reads SQVTM; CDR2 reads ANQGSEA. The V segment lost 3 bases and the J segment 4 bases; nucleotides outside the gene matches: 7. There are 14 residues in the CDR3. The CDR3: CSVDSLGQGYGYTF. CDR3 DNA sequence: TGCAGCGTTGACTCTCTTGGACAGGGCTATGGCTACACCTTC.

The V and J genes are TRBV7-2 and TRBJ2-3; a possible D gene is TRBD2 (5 bases). With 5 bases removed from V and 0 bases from J, the gap between germline ends came to 12 bases. The CDR3 contains 15 residues. The germline V gene has CDR1 SGHTA and CDR2 FQGNSA. The CDR3 sequence is CASSPQTGSTDTQYF. CDR3 bases: TGTGCCAGCAGCCCGCAAACGGGAAGCACAGATACGCAGTATTTT. The complete variable domain, with remaining parts taken from reference TRBV7-2 and TRBJ2-3, reads GAGVSQSPSNKVTEKGKDVELRCDPISGHTALYWYRQSLGQGLEFLIYFQGNSAPDKSGLPSDRFSAERTGGSVSTLTIQRTQQEDSAVYLCASSPQTGSTDTQYFGPGTRLTVL.

This chain joins TRBV28 and TRBJ1-2; perhaps TRBD1 as D (6 bases). CDR3 length: 17 residues. Trimming removed 5 bases from V and 3 bases from J, with 22 bases in between. In germline, CDR1 is MDHEN, CDR2 SYDVKM. The CDR3 coding sequence is TGTGCCAGCAGTATAAACTTATCGACAGGAGACTACTATGGCTACACCTTC. Its translation is CASSINLSTGDYYGYTF.

This clone was seen more than once but under ten times. V and J are TRBV2 and TRBJ2-3; 11 positions agree with TRBD2. The V and J ends lost 1 base and 2 bases, in that order; junction bases with no gene match: 5. Per germline, CDR1 SNHLY and CDR2 FYNNEI. The CDR3 totals 17 residues. Written as DNA, the CDR3 is TGTGCCAGCAGTGAAGGTCTAGCGGGGGGTTTCACAGATACGCAGTATTTT. This codes for CASSEGLAGGFTDTQYF.

The chain carries TRBV5-5 and TRBJ2-3; 8 nucleotides align to TRBD1. The V and J ends lost 0 bases and 5 bases, in that order; junction bases with no gene match: 8. The CDR3 spans 16 residues. Germline CDR1 reads SGHKS; CDR2 reads YYEKEE (reference sequence). The CDR3 bases are TGTGCCAGCAGCTTGGTAGCTCGGACAGGGCGAGATACGCAGTATTTT. Amino acids: CASSLVARTGRDTQYF.

This chain connects TRBV2 to TRBJ1-2; no clear D. CDR3 size: 14 residues. V lost 1 base to trimming and J lost 4 bases, with 10 bases between them. CDR1 and CDR2 (germline): SNHLY, FYNNEI. The CDR3 region is CASSEGEVLYGYTF. DNA of the CDR3: TGTGCCAGCAGTGAAGGGGAGGTGCTCTATGGCTACACCTTC.

The chain has TRBV5-4 and TRBJ2-7, with D tentatively TRBD1 (6 bases). V was trimmed by 3 bases and J by 0 bases, leaving 13 bases between them. There are 15 residues in the CDR3. CDR1 is SGHNT and CDR2 is YYREEE in the germline V gene (reference sequence). The CDR3: CASSSDRPTSYEQYF. As DNA, the CDR3 is TGTGCCAGCAGCTCAGACAGGCCAACCTCCTACGAGCAGTACTTC.

A few counts support this clone. The chain combines TRBV5-1 with TRBJ1-2; D is uncertain. This CDR3 is 13 amino acids long. Germline-derived CDR1 and CDR2 are SGHRS and YFSETQ. Trimming took 0 bases from V and 2 from J, leaving 5 bases between them. CDR3 nucleotide sequence: TGCGCCAGCAGCTTGGAGCGGAACTATGGCTACACCTTC. Amino acids: CASSLERNYGYTF.

The chain has TRBV25-1 and TRBJ2-5, with 12 bases that match TRBD1. V lost 2 bases to trimming and J lost 5 bases; unmatched junction nucleotides: 3. The germline V gene encodes CDR1 MGHDK and CDR2 SYGVNS. The CDR3 sequence is 15 residues long. CDR3 sequence reads: CASSEGGQGAETQYF. For the CDR3, the DNA is TGTGCCAGCAGTGAAGGGGGACAGGGGGCGGAGACCCAGTACTTC.

In its sample, this clone was seen a few times. The rearrangement joins TRBV6-6 to TRBJ2-1; D remains ambiguous. The CDR3 spans 11 residues. In germline, CDR1 is MNHNY, CDR2 SVGAGI (reference sequence). V was clipped by 8 bases and J by 6 bases, with 8 bases between them. The CDR3 DNA reads as TGTGCCAGCCTTACAAGCAATGAGCAGTTCTTC. Translation: CASLTSNEQFF.